Following are 4 T cell receptor beta chains from one sample sequenced in a study of CD8 T cells in ankylosing spondylitis. TCRdb re-called the 5' RACE reads with MiXCR, one entry per CDR3 protein. In the table there are some 200,000 distinct CDR3 sequences, roughly 20% of which are singletons. Sample: blood, either unsorted or a sorted T cell fraction (not recorded which). The origin of the receptors is a male donor aged 10-35 years with ankylosing spondylitis or in good health (not recorded which).

This clonotype was observed at least ten times. V is TRBV6-2 or TRBV6-3 and J is TRBJ2-7, with D perhaps TRBD2 (6 bases). Trimming cost V 0 bases and J 1 base, with 10 bases left between them. The germline gives CDR1 MNHEY, CDR2 SVGEGT. This CDR3 region has 15 residues. The CDR3 nucleotides are TGTGCCAGCAGTTACTCCGGGACTGTATCCTACGAGCAGTACTTC. This sequence encodes CASSYSGTVSYEQYF.

This clonotype was seen repeatedly, ten times or more. The chain has TRBV6-2 or TRBV6-3 and TRBJ2-5, with D perhaps matching TRBD1 (5 bases). The V gene lost 6 bases and the J gene lost 7 bases, with 12 bases spanning the gap. This CDR3 spans 12 amino acids. Per germline, CDR1 MNHEY and CDR2 SVGEGT. The CDR3 DNA reads TGTGCCAGCAGCGACAGCATGAGGACCCAGTACTTC. It encodes CASSDSMRTQYF.

At least ten counts were recorded for this clonotype. V usage is TRBV3-1 and J usage is TRBJ2-1; D tentatively reads TRBD1 or TRBD2 (5 bases each). V lost 8 bases and J 4 bases, leaving 9 bases between the germline ends. CDR3 length: 12 amino acids. The V gene's germline CDR1 is LGHDT and CDR2 YNNKEL (reference sequence). The CDR3 is CASRGPYNEQFF. CDR3 DNA: TGTGCCAGCCGGGGCCCGTACAATGAGCAGTTCTTC.

This clonotype occurred many times. This chain links TRBV5-1 with TRBJ2-4; maybe TRBD1 (6 bases). This CDR3 contains 15 residues. Germline V gene lookup returns CDR1 SGHRS and CDR2 YFSETQ. Trimming cost V 1 base and J 3 bases, with 11 bases left between them. CDR3 nucleotides: TGCGCCAGCAGCTTGTTAACAGGGAACAAAAACATTCAGTACTTC. This encodes CASSLLTGNKNIQYF.